This entry lists 18 T cell receptor beta chains sequenced from one sample in a study of cytomegalovirus exposure and HLA in healthy donors. The PCR employed 60 Vbeta primers together with 13 Jbeta primers. The method was immunoSEQ multiplex PCR; TCRdb's version includes in-frame clones alone and lacks a portion of them. The table lists some 120,000 clones, 55% to 75% of them singletons, with 9.5% in the top ten. Material for sequencing was PBMCs. These TCRs come from a woman between 35 and 50 years old in good health and CMV-seropositive.

The table lists this clone with a count of one. This rearrangement joins TRBV4-2 to TRBJ2-1; 8 bases are shared with TRBD2. CDR1 and CDR2 from the germline V gene are LGHNA and YNFKEQ. The V gene end was trimmed by 3 bases and the J gene end by 4 bases; junction bases not matched to a gene: 2. CDR3 length: 14 residues. CDR3 sequence: CASSHPGGYNEQFF. CDR3 nucleotides: TGTGCCAGCAGCCATCCGGGAGGGTACAATGAGCAGTTCTTC.

This chain uses TRBV4-3 with TRBJ2-6; TRBD2 matches 11 bases. CDR3 length: 18 residues. Germline-derived CDR1 and CDR2 are LGHNA and YSLEER. Unmatched junction bases numbered 2, after V lost 1 base and J lost 0 bases. The CDR3 loop is CASSQATSGVSGANVLTF. In DNA form, the CDR3 reads TGCGCCAGCAGCCAAGCGACTAGCGGGGTCTCTGGGGCCAACGTCCTGACTTTC.

This sequence joins TRBV6-5 and TRBJ2-7; D unclear. V lost 0 bases and J lost 6, with 6 bases in between. The CDR3 extends over 12 amino acids. CDR1 is MNHEY and CDR2 is SVGAGI in the germline V gene. The DNA for the CDR3 is TGTGCCAGCAGTTACTCGCAGCGCGAGCAGTACTTC. Translating gives CASSYSQREQYF.

The rearrangement joins TRBV27 to TRBJ1-1; 7 nucleotides align to TRBD1. CDR3 length: 14 amino acids. With 4 bases clipped from V and 3 bases from J, the junction kept 5 bases outside the gene matches. CDR1 is MNHEY and CDR2 is SMNVEV in the germline V gene (reference sequence). The CDR3 DNA reads TGTGCCAGCAGTTCCTTCCAGGGGGACACTGAAGCTTTCTTT. Amino acid sequence: CASSSFQGDTEAFF.

This clone has more than one count but fewer than ten. CDR3 nucleotides: TGTGCCAGCAGGAAACCAGGGCGGAACACTGAAGCTTTCTTT. Translated, it gives CASRKPGRNTEAFF. The V gene is TRBV2, the J gene TRBJ1-1; weak D call: TRBD1 (5 bases). Germline V gene sequence: CDR1 SNHLY, CDR2 FYNNEI. V gave up 6 bases and J gave up 1 base, with 12 bases separating them. The CDR3 totals 14 residues. Variable domain in full (rest from reference TRBV2 and TRBJ1-1): EPEVTQTPSHQVTQMGQEVILRCVPISNHLYFYWYRQILGQKVEFLVSFYNNEISEKSEIFDDQFSVERPDGSNFTLKIRSTKLEDSAMYFCASRKPGRNTEAFFGQGTRLTVV.

The chain uses TRBV28 and TRBJ1-5, with no clear D. CDR3 length: 12 residues. V lost 6 bases and J 2 bases, leaving 5 bases between the germline ends. Germline CDR1 MDHEN, CDR2 SYDVKM. As DNA, the CDR3 is TGTGCCAGCAGGGGAGGCAATCAGCCCCAGCATTTT. Its translation is CASRGGNQPQHF.

J is TRBJ2-7 and V is TRBV28, with D perhaps TRBD2 (5 bases). CDR1 and CDR2 from the germline V gene are MDHEN and SYDVKM. CDR3 length: 14 residues. V was clipped by 5 bases and J by 2 bases, with 13 bases between them. DNA of the CDR3: TGTGCCAGCAGTCCCAGGACTCCCCCCTACGAGCAGTACTTC. It is translated as CASSPRTPPYEQYF.

This clone has a single count. V usage is TRBV6-1 and J usage is TRBJ2-7; D might be TRBD1 (6 bases). This CDR3 region has 15 residues. Trimming removed 2 bases from V and 3 bases from J, with 14 bases in between. Germline CDR1 MNHNS, CDR2 SASEGT. Here the CDR3 reads CASSEIGRGSYEQYF. Here the CDR3 DNA reads TGTGCCAGCAGTGAAATCGGCAGGGGAAGCTACGAGCAGTACTTC.

This clone was detected a few times. The V gene is TRBV9, the J gene TRBJ2-6; TRBD1 agrees at 8 bases. Germline CDR1 reads SGDLS; CDR2 reads YYNGEE. The CDR3 totals 16 residues. The trim removed 4 bases at V and 2 bases at J, leaving 5 bases unmatched. CDR3 residues: CASSTWTGTGANVLTF. Here the CDR3 DNA reads TGTGCCAGCAGCACCTGGACAGGGACTGGGGCCAACGTCCTGACTTTC. Complete variable domain (other parts from reference TRBV9 and TRBJ2-6): DSGVTQTPKHLITATGQRVTLRCSPRSGDLSVYWYQQSLDQGLQFLIQYYNGEERAKGNILERFSAQQFPDLHSELNLSSLELGDSALYFCASSTWTGTGANVLTFGAGSRLTVL.

V and J are TRBV2 and TRBJ2-4; possibly TRBD2 for D (6 bases). The CDR3 sequence is 13 residues long. Germline-derived CDR1 and CDR2 are SNHLY and FYNNEI. V was cut by 7 bases and J by 14 bases, with 21 bases left in between. The CDR3 bases are TGTGCCAGCATTGACGACCCGGGACTTTATAAGTACTTC. As protein: CASIDDPGLYKYF.

This clone has only a few counts. The chain has TRBV5-1 and TRBJ2-5, with D perhaps TRBD1 (7 bases). This CDR3 contains 16 residues. Trimming removed 1 base at V and 4 bases at J, with 17 bases between. The germline V gene encodes CDR1 SGHRS and CDR2 YFSETQ. This chain's CDR3 is CASSLTTGAGRETQYF. CDR3 coding DNA: TGCGCCAGCAGCTTGACAACAGGGGCGGGAAGAGAGACCCAGTACTTC. Together with reference TRBV5-1 and TRBJ2-5, the CDR3 gives the full variable domain: KAGVTQTPRYLIKTRGQQVTLSCSPISGHRSVSWYQQTPGQGLQFLFEYFSETQRNKGNFPGRFSGRQFSNSRSEMNVSTLELGDSALYLCASSLTTGAGRETQYFGPGTRLLVL.

This chain uses TRBV2 with TRBJ1-1; 7 nucleotides agree with TRBD1. CDR3 length: 18 residues. Per the germline V gene, CDR1 is SNHLY and CDR2 is FYNNEI. Trimming removed 2 bases from V and 3 bases from J; junction bases left unmatched: 15. The CDR3 here is CASSELLTGAVKDTEAFF. In DNA form, the CDR3 reads TGTGCCAGCAGTGAACTCCTCACAGGGGCGGTTAAGGACACTGAAGCTTTCTTT.

The rearrangement links TRBV27 to TRBJ1-5; 9 bases are a match to TRBD1. The CDR3 runs 13 residues. Germline V gives CDR1 MNHEY, CDR2 SMNVEV (reference sequence). V lost 4 bases to trimming and J lost 7 bases; unmatched junction nucleotides: 2. Here the CDR3 reads CASSYTGGQPQHF. The CDR3 nucleotides are TGTGCCAGCAGTTACACAGGGGGCCAGCCCCAGCATTTT.

Here the CDR3 DNA reads TGTGCCAGCATGCGGACTTTTTCTAACTATGGCTACACCTTC. Translating it yields CASMRTFSNYGYTF. The chain uses TRBV6-5 and TRBJ1-2; no definite D call. CDR1 is MNHEY and CDR2 is SVGAGI in the germline V gene. Trimming cost V 7 bases and J 0 bases, with 12 bases left between them. The length of the CDR3 is 14 residues.

J is TRBJ2-1 and V is TRBV5-1; 9 nucleotides agree with TRBD2. The V gene's germline CDR1 is SGHRS and CDR2 YFSETQ. The J segment lost 6 bases and the V segment lost 0 bases, leaving 10 bases of the junction unmatched. The CDR3 loop spans 17 amino acids. The CDR3 loop is CASSLAVGGRAGNEQFF. In DNA form, the CDR3 reads TGCGCCAGCAGCTTGGCCGTAGGCGGGAGGGCAGGCAATGAGCAGTTCTTC. The full variable domain, in which reference TRBV5-1 and TRBJ2-1 provide the parts outside the CDR3, is KAGVTQTPRYLIKTRGQQVTLSCSPISGHRSVSWYQQTPGQGLQFLFEYFSETQRNKGNFPGRFSGRQFSNSRSEMNVSTLELGDSALYLCASSLAVGGRAGNEQFFGPGTRLTVL.

This clone was seen more than once but under ten times. V gene TRBV2 combines with J gene TRBJ2-3; the match to TRBD1 covers 9 bases. The CDR3 has 15 amino acids. V was pared by 6 bases and J by 0 bases, with 4 bases of the junction left unmatched. CDR1 and CDR2 from the germline V gene are SNHLY and FYNNEI. The CDR3 DNA reads as TGTGCCAGCAGGAGGGACAGGGAAAGCACAGATACGCAGTATTTT. Protein: CASRRDRESTDTQYF.

This sequence joins TRBV6-5 and TRBJ2-5; a weak D match, TRBD2 (5 bases). The J call may be wrong; the DNA end is better matched by TRBJ2-7. Germline values: CDR1 MNHEY, CDR2 SVGAGI. The CDR3 runs 14 residues. CDR3 sequence reads: CASKADWGSYEQYF. CDR3 bases: TGTGCCAGCAAAGCGGACTGGGGATCCTACGAGCAGTACTTC.

The rearrangement joins TRBV6-1 to TRBJ2-2; possible D gene TRBD1, 5 bases. The CDR3 sequence is 13 residues long. V was shortened by 3 bases and J by 4 bases, with 6 bases between the two germline ends. The germline V gene encodes CDR1 MNHNS and CDR2 SASEGT. CDR3 in amino acids: CASSDRATGELFF. The CDR3 DNA is TGTGCCAGCAGTGACAGGGCCACCGGGGAGCTGTTTTTT.